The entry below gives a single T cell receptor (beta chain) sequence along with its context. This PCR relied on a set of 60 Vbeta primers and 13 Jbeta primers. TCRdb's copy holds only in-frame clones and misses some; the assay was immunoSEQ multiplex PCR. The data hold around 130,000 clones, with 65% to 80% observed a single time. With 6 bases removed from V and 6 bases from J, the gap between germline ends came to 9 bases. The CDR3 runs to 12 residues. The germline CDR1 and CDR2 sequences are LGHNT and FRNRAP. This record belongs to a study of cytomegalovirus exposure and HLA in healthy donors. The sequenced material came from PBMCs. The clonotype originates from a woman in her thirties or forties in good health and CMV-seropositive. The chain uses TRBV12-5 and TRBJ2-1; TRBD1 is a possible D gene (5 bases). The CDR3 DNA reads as TGTGCTAGTGGATGGACAACCAATGAGCAGTTCTTC. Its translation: CASGWTTNEQFF.